This T cell receptor beta chain was sequenced during a study of T cell responses to AZD1222 COVID-19 vaccine. Study-wide context: Pooled together were second doses at about 4 or about 12 weeks.

TCRdb's copy holds only in-frame clones and misses some; the assay was immunoSEQ multiplex PCR. Found here are 140,000 to 150,000 clones, approximately 90% of them singletons; the top ten hold over 13%. Study outcomes and limitations: Among the donors, most were white British and more were female, and clonal diversity was possibly underestimated.

Comments on this clone: Its matching antigen is unknown.

Germline trimming cut 0 bases from V and 3 bases from J; bases unmatched to any gene: 2. Per the germline V gene, CDR1 is SGDLS and CDR2 is YYNGEE. The CDR3 length is 14 residues. The material sequenced was peripheral blood, taken on day 0 of AZD1222 vaccination. This sequence originates from an adult in good health. J is TRBJ1-1 and V is TRBV9, with 7 bases aligning to TRBD1. DNA of the CDR3: TGTGCCAGCAGCGTAGACAGGGGACACACTGAAGCTTTCTTT. It is translated as CASSVDRGHTEAFF.